Presented here are 13 T cell receptor beta chains from one specimen sequenced in a study of identical twins. TCRdb analysed the 5' RACE reads with MiXCR anew, one entry per CDR3 protein. The sample has a few hundred thousand distinct CDR3 sequences, approximately 10% seen once. Sequenced material: naive T cells sorted from blood. The source is a woman between 45 and 65 years old in good health.

This clonotype has more than one count but fewer than ten. CDR3 loop: CASSPVVPGLAKNEQFF. Here the CDR3 DNA reads TGTGCCAGCAGTCCGGTAGTCCCGGGACTAGCGAAAAATGAGCAGTTCTTC. V usage is TRBV12-3 or TRBV12-4 and J usage is TRBJ2-1, with 10 bases identical to TRBD2. The junction had 14 bases not matched to a gene; V was cut back by 5 bases and J by 7 bases. CDR3 size: 17 residues.

The rearrangement uses TRBV12-3 or TRBV12-4 and TRBJ1-3; 8 bases agree with TRBD1. The CDR3 has 14 residues. The V segment lost 5 bases and the J segment 3 bases; nucleotides outside the gene matches: 3. CDR3 DNA: TGTGCCAGCAGTCATGGACAGGGTGGAAACACCATATATTTT. Protein: CASSHGQGGNTIYF.

This clonotype appeared many times. The V call is TRBV30, the J call TRBJ2-6; 10 bases match TRBD1. The ends lost 5 bases at V and 0 bases at J; junction bases unmatched: 7. Germline V lookup: CDR1 GTSNPN, CDR2 SVGIG (reference sequence). The CDR3 has 17 residues. Here the CDR3 reads CAWHRDRGISGANVLTF. In nucleotides, the CDR3 is TGTGCCTGGCACCGGGACAGGGGTATCTCTGGGGCCAACGTCCTGACTTTC.

The V and J genes are TRBV19 and TRBJ1-2; D perhaps matches TRBD1 (6 bases). The germline V gene encodes CDR1 LNHDA and CDR2 SQIVND (reference sequence). The length of the CDR3 is 14 residues. Trimming shortened V by 4 bases and J by 3 bases, and 12 bases separated the two germline ends. CDR3: CASSTTGLYYGYTF. Written as DNA, the CDR3 is TGTGCCAGTAGTACGACAGGCCTCTACTATGGCTACACCTTC.

This clonotype was counted many times. The CDR3 is CASSSFTRGNEKLFF. In DNA form, the CDR3 reads TGTGCCAGCAGTTCCTTCACCCGCGGTAATGAAAAACTGTTTTTT. The V call is TRBV12-3 or TRBV12-4, the J call TRBJ1-4; no reliable D call. The V and J ends lost 4 bases and 4 bases respectively, with 13 bases between them. The CDR3 has 15 residues.

This clonotype was recorded a few times. V and J are TRBV11-1 and TRBJ2-5; D perhaps matches TRBD1 (6 bases). Trimming removed 5 bases from V and 2 bases from J, with 18 bases in between. This CDR3 is built from 16 residues. Germline V gene data show CDR1 as SGHAT and CDR2 as FQDESV (reference sequence). CDR3 bases: TGTGCCAGCAGCCCCGGGTCCATCGGACAGCAAGAGACCCAGTACTTC. Translated, it gives CASSPGSIGQQETQYF.

This clonotype was observed a handful of times. V is TRBV5-1 and J is TRBJ2-3; TRBD2 agrees at 10 bases. This CDR3 has 17 residues. From germline, CDR1 is SGHRS and CDR2 YFSETQ. V lost 0 bases to trimming and J lost 2 bases; unmatched junction nucleotides: 6. CDR3 sequence (DNA): TGCGCCAGCAGCTTGGATGGACTAGCGGAACTCACAGATACGCAGTATTTT. Protein sequence: CASSLDGLAELTDTQYF.

The rearrangement links TRBV2 to TRBJ1-6; D gene ambiguous. CDR1 SNHLY and CDR2 FYNNEI come from the germline V gene. CDR3 length equals 14 residues. Trimming took 6 bases from V and 10 from J, leaving 16 bases between them. In DNA, the CDR3 is TGTGCCAGCAGGACGGGAGGTGAGCGGTCACCCCTCCACTTT. It encodes CASRTGGERSPLHF.

This clonotype has more than one count but fewer than ten. J is TRBJ2-6 and V is TRBV5-1; unclear D gene. The V end lost 0 bases, the J end lost 1 base, and 11 bases lay between the germline ends. The CDR3 runs to 17 residues. CDR1 is SGHRS, CDR2 YFSETQ, per germline. In DNA form, the CDR3 reads TGCGCCAGCAGCTTGGCCCTATGGGGATCTGGGGCCAACGTCCTGACTTTC. Amino acids: CASSLALWGSGANVLTF.

The chain has TRBV20-1 and TRBJ2-4; no reliable D call. Germline V gene lookup returns CDR1 DFQATT and CDR2 SNEGSKA (reference sequence). Trimming left V 1 base short and J 9 bases short, with 16 bases between. There are 14 residues in the CDR3. The CDR3 spells CSARATGPPGIQYF. The CDR3 DNA sequence: TGCAGTGCTAGAGCAACCGGCCCTCCGGGCATTCAGTACTTC.

V and J are TRBV15 and TRBJ2-1; the match to TRBD2 covers 8 bases. V was clipped by 0 bases and J by 9 bases; unmatched bases: 7. This CDR3 is built from 15 residues. Germline V gene sequence: CDR1 LNHNV, CDR2 YYDKDF (reference sequence). The CDR3 spells CATSRDPAGVREQFF. The CDR3, as DNA: TGTGCCACCAGCAGAGATCCAGCGGGAGTGCGTGAGCAGTTCTTC.

This clonotype was seen many times. This chain connects TRBV12-3 or TRBV12-4 to TRBJ2-4, with no clear D. The germline V and J ends were trimmed by 3 bases and 8 bases, with 5 bases remaining between them. This CDR3 is 11 amino acids long. This chain's CDR3 is CASSFGDIQYF. CDR3 DNA: TGTGCCAGCAGTTTTGGAGACATTCAGTACTTC.

This clonotype was detected only a few times. V is TRBV6-5 and J is TRBJ1-5; D is uncertain. The length of the CDR3 is 12 residues. V was pared by 5 bases and J by 1 base, with 3 bases between. The germline gives CDR1 MNHEY, CDR2 SVGAGI. The CDR3 DNA reads TGTGCCAGCAGTAACAGCAATCAGCCCCAGCATTTT. Encoded protein: CASSNSNQPQHF.